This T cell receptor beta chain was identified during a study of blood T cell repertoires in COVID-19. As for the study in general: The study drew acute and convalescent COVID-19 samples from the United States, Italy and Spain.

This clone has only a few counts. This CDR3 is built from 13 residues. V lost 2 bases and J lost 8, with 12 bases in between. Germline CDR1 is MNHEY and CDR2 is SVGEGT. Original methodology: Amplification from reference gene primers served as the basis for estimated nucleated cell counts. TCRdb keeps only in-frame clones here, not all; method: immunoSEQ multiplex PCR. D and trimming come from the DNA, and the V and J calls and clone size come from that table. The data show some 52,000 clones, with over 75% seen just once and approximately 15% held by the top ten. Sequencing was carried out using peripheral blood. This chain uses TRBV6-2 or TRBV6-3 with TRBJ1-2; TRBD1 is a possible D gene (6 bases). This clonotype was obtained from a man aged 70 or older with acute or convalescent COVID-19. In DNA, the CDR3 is TGTGCCAGCAGTTACGAGGGCAGGGGAGGCTACACCTTC. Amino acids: CASSYEGRGGYTF.